The source of this T cell receptor (beta chain) is a study of blood T cell repertoires in COVID-19. Germline V lookup: CDR1 SGDLS, CDR2 YYNGEE. Between the trimmed V and J ends, which lost 2 bases and 0 bases, there was a span of 11 bases. The CDR3 is 16 amino acids. Some clones are missing from TCRdb's copy, which holds only in-frame ones; the method was immunoSEQ multiplex PCR. The sample lists about 30,000 clones, around 85% occurring once. This clone was recorded once. This chain joins TRBV9 and TRBJ2-2, with D possibly being TRBD2 (6 bases). Sample: peripheral blood. The receptor was isolated from a human donor with active COVID-19. The donor label of this sample is uncertain. CDR3 DNA sequence: TGTGCCAGCAGCGTGGCCGGGACTCCGAACACCGGGGAGCTGTTTTTT. It codes for CASSVAGTPNTGELFF.